These 4 T cell receptor beta chains were sequenced from one sample in a study of neurological immune-mediated disorders. TCRdb recomputed calls from the 5' RACE reads with MiXCR, one row per CDR3 protein. The repertoire holds tens of thousands of distinct CDR3 sequences, with about a sixth as singletons. Time point specified: technical triplicate 3. Sequencing was done on a sample of CD4+ T cells from blood. Source of these receptors: a female donor with HTLV-1-associated myelopathy (HAM/TSP).

The rearrangement links TRBV9 to TRBJ2-1; TRBD1 is a possible D gene (6 bases). Germline CDR1 SGDLS, CDR2 YYNGEE. V was clipped by 1 base and J by 6 bases, with 14 bases between them. The length of the CDR3 is 15 residues. CDR3 nucleotide sequence: TGTGCCAGCAGCGTATTAGGTTTACAGGGCAATGAGCAGTTCTTC. It encodes CASSVLGLQGNEQFF.

This clonotype was found many times. The chain recombines TRBV12-3 or TRBV12-4 with TRBJ2-5, with a weak D call TRBD2 (7 bases). The CDR3 runs to 13 residues. V lost 5 bases to trimming and J lost 4 bases, with 11 bases between them. CDR3 DNA: TGTGCCAGCAGTATGGGGGGGCGAGAGACCCAGTACTTC. Translating gives CASSMGGRETQYF.

This clonotype occurred many times. This sequence joins TRBV20-1 and TRBJ1-2, with D hard to call. CDR3 length: 13 amino acids. Trimming pared 5 bases from V and 5 bases from J, leaving 15 bases between. Germline CDR1 is DFQATT and CDR2 is SNEGSKA (reference sequence). The CDR3 loop reads CSAATAWEYGYTF. In DNA form, the CDR3 reads TGCAGTGCTGCCACTGCCTGGGAGTATGGCTACACCTTC.

In regard to this clonotype: Germline is not matched at one junction end, which may reflect a read error. This sequence joins TRBV12-3 or TRBV12-4 and TRBJ1-2, with TRBD1 matching 7 bases. CDR3 size: 13 residues. CDR3 amino acids: CASSLGWTGDYTF. The CDR3 DNA sequence: TGTGCCAGTAGTTTAGGTTGGACAGGCGACTACACCTTC.